Below, one TCR beta chain is given with its context. Its antigen is currently unknown. This entry is derived from a study of T cell responses to AZD1222 COVID-19 vaccine. Study details: Pooled together were second doses at about 4 or about 12 weeks. Study conclusions and caveats: Nearly half of spike-specific TCRs reportedly go after variant regions that carry no mutations. Across spike, vaccine-associated CD4 TCRs were found, dominant at 160-218 and 743-854. Among the donors, most were white British and more were female, and clonal diversity was possibly underestimated.

Germline V gene sequence: CDR1 MDHEN, CDR2 SYDVKM. The CDR3 runs to 15 residues. The junction had 8 bases not matched to a gene; V was cut back by 6 bases and J by 2 bases. Data came from immunoSEQ multiplex PCR; TCRdb stores just in-frame clones and leaves some out. Of over 85,000 clones in the sample, 85% to 90% were seen once. The chain uses TRBV28 and TRBJ1-1; 8 bases agree with TRBD1. This sample comprised peripheral blood, obtained on day 0 of AZD1222 vaccination. This TCR came from an adult in good health. CDR3 amino acids: CASSARDRQNTEAFF. The CDR3 DNA reads as TGTGCCAGCAGCGCCAGGGACAGGCAAAACACTGAAGCTTTCTTT.